The rows below give T cell receptor beta chains drawn from one sample of a study of T cell responses to AZD1222 COVID-19 vaccine. Profiled with immunoSEQ multiplex PCR; TCRdb holds only in-frame clones, not every one. In the table there are 95,000 to 110,000 clones, about 93% of which are singletons. The input for sequencing was peripheral blood, taken 28 days after the second AZD1222 dose. These receptors all come from an adult who received the AZD1222 COVID-19 vaccine. Each CDR3 is given with its conserved first and last residue. Each record gives: J gene, clone size, D gene, V gene, CDR3 protein, CDR3 DNA. D genes are given only for firm matches. A row's size may be missing; if present it is once, few, many or a size class.

J: TRBJ1-4
size: .
D: .
V: TRBV6-5
CDR3: CASGSRDGTPEKLFF
DNA: TGTGCCAGCGGGTCAAGAGATGGGACACCGGAAAAACTGTTTTTT

J: TRBJ2-7
size: once
D: TRBD2
V: TRBV6-1
CDR3: CASSEFEGGYEQYF
DNA: TGTGCCAGCAGTGAATTCGAGGGAGGGTACGAGCAGTACTTC

J: TRBJ1-1
size: .
D: .
V: TRBV7-2
CDR3: CASSLGQTFSQAFF
DNA: TGTGCCAGCAGCTTAGGTCAGACCTTTAGTCAAGCTTTCTTT

J: TRBJ1-2
size: few
D: .
V: TRBV3-1/TRBV3-2
CDR3: CASSQGREHGYTF
DNA: TGTGCCAGCAGCCAGGGGAGGGAGCATGGCTACACCTTC

J: TRBJ2-3
size: .
D: .
V: TRBV7-6
CDR3: CASSLSGMNTQYF
DNA: TGTGCCAGCAGCTTATCTGGGATGAATACGCAGTATTTT

J: TRBJ2-1
size: .
D: TRBD2
V: TRBV7-2
CDR3: CASSLGGSDREGPGNEQFF
DNA: TGTGCCAGCAGCTTGGGGGGTTCTGATCGGGAGGGCCCGGGTAATGAGCAGTTCTTC

J: TRBJ1-2
size: .
D: .
V: TRBV29-1
CDR3: CSVYGPYGYTF
DNA: TGCAGCGTTTATGGCCCCTATGGCTACACCTTC

J: TRBJ2-7
size: .
D: .
V: TRBV9
CDR3: CASSVAAGNIYEQYF
DNA: TGTGCCAGCAGCGTAGCTGCAGGGAACATCTACGAGCAGTACTTC

J: TRBJ2-3
size: .
D: .
V: TRBV19
CDR3: CASSFSGRTDTQYF
DNA: TGTGCCAGTAGTTTTAGCGGACGCACAGATACGCAGTATTTT

J: TRBJ2-7
size: .
D: TRBD2
V: TRBV9
CDR3: CASSVGIGAGEREQYF
DNA: TGTGCCAGCAGCGTAGGAATAGGAGCGGGAGAGCGCGAGCAGTACTTC

J: TRBJ2-7
size: .
D: .
V: TRBV21-1
CDR3: CASSAVGDLTGAYEQYF
DNA: TGTGCCAGCAGCGCGGTCGGGGATTTGACTGGTGCCTACGAGCAGTACTTC

J: TRBJ1-2
size: .
D: TRBD1
V: TRBV30
CDR3: CAWSVPGTGDLLIYTF
DNA: TGTGCCTGGAGTGTACCGGGGACAGGGGATCTACTGATCTACACCTTC

J: TRBJ2-3
size: .
D: TRBD2
V: TRBV28
CDR3: CASSSPLRTISGGGADTQYF
DNA: TGTGCCAGCAGTTCCCCGCTCAGGACTATTAGCGGGGGGGGTGCAGATACGCAGTATTTT

J: TRBJ2-7
size: .
D: TRBD2
V: TRBV18
CDR3: CASSPGLAGSSYEQYF
DNA: TGTGCCAGCTCACCGGGACTAGCGGGGAGCTCCTACGAGCAGTACTTC

J: TRBJ2-7
size: .
D: TRBD1
V: TRBV28
CDR3: CASTHSSDRAGEQYF
DNA: TGTGCCAGCACCCATTCCTCGGACAGGGCGGGGGAGCAGTACTTC

J: TRBJ1-6
size: once
D: .
V: TRBV19
CDR3: CASSTPPGLFNSPLHF
DNA: TGTGCCAGTAGTACACCACCGGGACTGTTTAATTCACCCCTCCACTTT

J: TRBJ2-7
size: .
D: .
V: TRBV20-1
CDR3: CSASIQEQYF
DNA: TGCAGTGCTAGTATCCAGGAGCAGTACTTC

J: TRBJ1-1
size: .
D: .
V: TRBV30
CDR3: CAWRRTEAFF
DNA: TGTGCCTGGAGACGGACTGAAGCTTTCTTT

J: TRBJ1-2
size: .
D: .
V: TRBV2
CDR3: CASGSDYGYTF
DNA: TGTGCCAGCGGGTCGGACTATGGCTACACCTTC

J: TRBJ2-3
size: .
D: .
V: TRBV18
CDR3: CASSPLDSTDTQYF
DNA: TGTGCCAGCTCACCCTTGGACAGCACAGATACGCAGTATTTT

J: TRBJ1-1
size: once
D: .
V: TRBV24-1
CDR3: CATRRGRDTEAFF
DNA: TGTGCCACCAGACGGGGCAGGGACACTGAAGCTTTCTTT

J: TRBJ2-1
size: .
D: TRBD2
V: TRBV15
CDR3: CATSRGTSGNEQFF
DNA: TGTGCCACCAGTAGAGGGACTAGCGGAAATGAGCAGTTCTTC

J: TRBJ2-5
size: .
D: TRBD2
V: TRBV5-1
CDR3: CASSLGLAGGTPETQYF
DNA: TGCGCCAGCAGCCTGGGGCTAGCGGGAGGTACCCCGGAGACCCAGTACTTC

J: TRBJ1-6
size: .
D: TRBD1
V: TRBV2
CDR3: CASRETRQGRNSPLHF
DNA: TGTGCCAGCAGGGAAACTAGACAGGGGAGAAATTCACCCCTCCACTTT

J: TRBJ1-1
size: .
D: .
V: TRBV28
CDR3: CASSLARWGQRDTEAFF
DNA: TGTGCCAGCAGTTTGGCTCGTTGGGGGCAAAGGGACACTGAAGCTTTCTTT

J: TRBJ1-2
size: .
D: TRBD1
V: TRBV6-1
CDR3: CASSAGGKAAANYGYTF
DNA: TGTGCCAGCAGTGCAGGGGGAAAAGCGGCAGCTAACTATGGCTACACCTTC

J: TRBJ1-1
size: .
D: TRBD1
V: TRBV5-1
CDR3: CASSFGQGRMSTEAFF
DNA: TGCGCCAGCAGCTTCGGACAGGGTCGGATGAGCACTGAAGCTTTCTTT

J: TRBJ2-1
size: .
D: .
V: TRBV9
CDR3: CASEGGARNEQFF
DNA: TGTGCCAGCGAAGGCGGGGCCAGGAATGAGCAGTTCTTC

J: TRBJ2-7
size: few
D: .
V: TRBV28
CDR3: CASSSGMGYEQYF
DNA: TGTGCCAGCAGTTCTGGAATGGGGTACGAGCAGTACTTC

J: TRBJ2-7
size: once
D: TRBD1
V: TRBV29-1
CDR3: CSVRDRGRSYEQYF
DNA: TGCAGCGTTCGGGACAGGGGTCGTAGCTACGAGCAGTACTTC

J: TRBJ2-7
size: .
D: TRBD2
V: TRBV18
CDR3: CASSPPGLAGYEQYF
DNA: TGTGCCAGCTCACCACCGGGACTAGCGGGTTACGAGCAGTACTTC

J: TRBJ1-2
size: .
D: TRBD1
V: TRBV19
CDR3: CASSGTANYGYTF
DNA: TGTGCCAGTAGTGGGACAGCTAACTATGGCTACACCTTC

J: TRBJ2-3
size: .
D: .
V: TRBV29-1
CDR3: CSVEDPGRASTDTQYF
DNA: TGCAGCGTTGAAGATCCGGGCAGGGCTAGCACAGATACGCAGTATTTT

J: TRBJ1-1
size: .
D: .
V: TRBV5-4
CDR3: CASSFGRLENTEAFF
DNA: TGTGCCAGCAGCTTTGGGCGACTGGAGAACACTGAAGCTTTCTTT

J: TRBJ2-7
size: once
D: .
V: TRBV6-4
CDR3: CASSGGLRERYEQYF
DNA: TGTGCCAGCAGCGGAGGACTGCGCGAACGGTACGAGCAGTACTTC

J: TRBJ2-3
size: once
D: .
V: TRBV5-4
CDR3: CASSLLGGWGAVSTDTQYF
DNA: TGTGCCAGCAGCCTACTAGGCGGGTGGGGGGCAGTGAGCACAGATACGCAGTATTTT

J: TRBJ1-5
size: .
D: .
V: TRBV19
CDR3: CASSIAGHNQPQHF
DNA: TGTGCCAGTAGTATTGCGGGCCATAATCAGCCCCAGCATTTT

J: TRBJ2-3
size: .
D: .
V: TRBV11-2
CDR3: CASSLRGTADTQYF
DNA: TGTGCCAGCAGCTTGAGGGGTACCGCAGATACGCAGTATTTT

J: TRBJ1-4
size: .
D: TRBD1
V: TRBV28
CDR3: CASSLGDREAEKLFF
DNA: TGTGCCAGCAGTTTAGGGGACAGGGAGGCTGAAAAACTGTTTTTT

J: TRBJ1-4
size: .
D: TRBD1
V: TRBV6-5
CDR3: CASSDRGNEKLFF
DNA: TGTGCCAGCAGCGACAGGGGTAATGAAAAACTGTTTTTT

J: TRBJ2-7
size: .
D: .
V: TRBV20-1
CDR3: CSARHSYEQYF
DNA: TGCAGTGCCCGACATTCCTACGAGCAGTACTTC

J: TRBJ2-5
size: .
D: .
V: TRBV7-2
CDR3: CASSPLLHLGETQYF
DNA: TGTGCCAGCAGCCCACTCTTACACCTAGGCGAGACCCAGTACTTC

J: TRBJ2-1
size: .
D: TRBD2
V: TRBV19
CDR3: CASSLETSGSSEQFF
DNA: TGTGCCAGTAGTTTAGAGACTAGCGGGAGTAGTGAGCAGTTCTTC

J: TRBJ1-5
size: .
D: .
V: TRBV13
CDR3: CASSLGGGNQPQHF
DNA: TGTGCCAGCAGCTTAGGCGGGGGCAATCAGCCCCAGCATTTT

J: TRBJ1-5
size: .
D: TRBD1
V: TRBV5-5
CDR3: CASSLQGAGGNQPQHF
DNA: TGTGCCAGCAGCTTACAGGGGGCCGGGGGCAATCAGCCCCAGCATTTT

J: TRBJ2-7
size: once
D: .
V: TRBV7-9
CDR3: CASSFPGHYNAYEQYF
DNA: TGTGCCAGCAGCTTCCCGGGACACTATAACGCCTACGAGCAGTACTTC

J: TRBJ1-5
size: .
D: TRBD1
V: TRBV5-1
CDR3: CASSSSGGFNQPQHF
DNA: TGCGCCAGCAGCTCCTCAGGGGGCTTCAATCAGCCCCAGCATTTT

J: TRBJ2-2
size: .
D: TRBD2
V: TRBV7-2
CDR3: CASSFGTSATGELFF
DNA: TGTGCCAGCAGCTTCGGGACTAGCGCCACCGGGGAGCTGTTTTTT

J: TRBJ1-1
size: .
D: .
V: TRBV7-9
CDR3: CASSAAGGWTEAFF
DNA: TGTGCCAGCAGCGCCGCGGGGGGGTGGACTGAAGCTTTCTTT

J: TRBJ1-6
size: .
D: .
V: TRBV13
CDR3: CASSLPNNNSPLHF
DNA: TGTGCCAGCAGCTTACCGAATAATAATTCACCCCTCCACTTT

J: TRBJ1-6
size: few
D: TRBD1
V: TRBV2
CDR3: CASSSTPDRGYSPLHF
DNA: TGTGCCAGCAGTTCCACACCGGACAGGGGATATTCACCCCTCCACTTT

J: TRBJ2-7
size: .
D: .
V: TRBV19
CDR3: CASSSIVGAPYEQYF
DNA: TGTGCCAGTAGTTCCATTGTGGGAGCACCTTACGAGCAGTACTTC

J: TRBJ1-2
size: .
D: TRBD1
V: TRBV7-2
CDR3: CASSPRTGAVLYGYTF
DNA: TGTGCCAGCAGCCCAAGGACAGGGGCAGTCCTCTATGGCTACACCTTC